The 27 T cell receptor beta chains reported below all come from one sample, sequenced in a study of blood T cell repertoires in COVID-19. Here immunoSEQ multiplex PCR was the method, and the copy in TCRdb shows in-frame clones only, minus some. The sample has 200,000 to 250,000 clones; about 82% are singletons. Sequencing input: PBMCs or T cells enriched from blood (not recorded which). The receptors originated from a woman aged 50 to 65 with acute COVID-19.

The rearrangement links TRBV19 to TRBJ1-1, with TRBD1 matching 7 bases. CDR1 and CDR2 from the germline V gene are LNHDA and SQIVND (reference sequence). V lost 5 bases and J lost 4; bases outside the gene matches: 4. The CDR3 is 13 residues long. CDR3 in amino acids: CASSLTGATEAFF. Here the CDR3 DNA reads TGTGCCAGTAGTCTTACAGGGGCCACTGAAGCTTTCTTT.

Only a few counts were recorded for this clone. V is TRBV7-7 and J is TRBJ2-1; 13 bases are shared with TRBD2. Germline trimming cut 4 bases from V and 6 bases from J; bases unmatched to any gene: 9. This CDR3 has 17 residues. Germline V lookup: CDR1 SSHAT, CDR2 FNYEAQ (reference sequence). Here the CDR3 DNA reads TGTGCCAGCAGCTCCGGACTAGCGGGGGTAAAGAGCAATGAGCAGTTCTTC. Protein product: CASSSGLAGVKSNEQFF.

The CDR3 here is CASSPAGVSTDTQYF. DNA of the CDR3: TGTGCCAGCAGTCCGGCGGGGGTTAGCACAGATACGCAGTATTTT. The chain carries TRBV7-6 and TRBJ2-3; 7 bases agree with TRBD2. J lost 0 bases, V lost 6 bases, and 6 bases had no gene match. In germline, CDR1 is SGHVS, CDR2 FNYEAQ. The CDR3 sequence is 15 residues long.

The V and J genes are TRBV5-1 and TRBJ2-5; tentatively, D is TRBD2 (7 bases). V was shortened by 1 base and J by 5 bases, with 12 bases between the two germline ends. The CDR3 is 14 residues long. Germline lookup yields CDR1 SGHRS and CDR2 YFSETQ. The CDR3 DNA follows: TGCGCCAGCAGCTTGCGGGGGGCAGGTGAGACCCAGTACTTC. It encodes CASSLRGAGETQYF.

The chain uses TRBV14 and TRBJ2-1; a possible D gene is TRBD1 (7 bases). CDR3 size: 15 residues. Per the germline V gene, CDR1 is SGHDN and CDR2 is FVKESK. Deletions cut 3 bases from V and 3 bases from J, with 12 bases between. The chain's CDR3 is CASSHAQGGYNEQFF. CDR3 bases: TGTGCCAGCAGCCACGCCCAGGGGGGCTACAATGAGCAGTTCTTC.

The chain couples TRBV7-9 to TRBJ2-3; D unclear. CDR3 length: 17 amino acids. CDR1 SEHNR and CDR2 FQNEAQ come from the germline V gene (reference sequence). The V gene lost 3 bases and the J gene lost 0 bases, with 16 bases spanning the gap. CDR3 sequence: CASSLSDSSPSTDTQYF. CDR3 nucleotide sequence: TGTGCCAGCAGCTTGAGTGACTCCTCCCCTAGCACAGATACGCAGTATTTT.

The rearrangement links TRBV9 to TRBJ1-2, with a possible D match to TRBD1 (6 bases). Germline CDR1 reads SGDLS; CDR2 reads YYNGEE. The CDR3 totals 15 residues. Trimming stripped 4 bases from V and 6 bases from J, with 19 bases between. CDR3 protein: CASSPPLRGADGYTF. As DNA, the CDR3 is TGTGCCAGCAGCCCCCCCTTGCGGGGGGCCGATGGCTACACCTTC.

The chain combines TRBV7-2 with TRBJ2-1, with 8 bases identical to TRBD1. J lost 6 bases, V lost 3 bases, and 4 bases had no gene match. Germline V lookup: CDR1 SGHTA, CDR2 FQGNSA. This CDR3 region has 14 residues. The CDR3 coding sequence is TGTGCCAGCAGCTTCGACAGGGGAAGCAATGAGCAGTTCTTC. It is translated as CASSFDRGSNEQFF.

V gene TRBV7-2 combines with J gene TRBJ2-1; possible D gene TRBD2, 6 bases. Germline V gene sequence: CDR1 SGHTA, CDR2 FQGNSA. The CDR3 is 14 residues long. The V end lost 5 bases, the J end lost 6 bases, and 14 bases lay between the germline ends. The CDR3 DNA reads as TGTGCCAGCAGCCTGGACGCGGGGAGCAATGAGCAGTTCTTC. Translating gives CASSLDAGSNEQFF.

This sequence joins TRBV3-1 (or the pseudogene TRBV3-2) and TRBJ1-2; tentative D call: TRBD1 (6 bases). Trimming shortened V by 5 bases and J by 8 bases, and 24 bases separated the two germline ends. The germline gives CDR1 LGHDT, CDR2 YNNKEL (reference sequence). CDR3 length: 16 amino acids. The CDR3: CASSSAPLDSYLGYTF. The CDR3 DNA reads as TGTGCCAGCAGCTCAGCCCCCCTGGACAGCTACCTCGGCTACACCTTC.

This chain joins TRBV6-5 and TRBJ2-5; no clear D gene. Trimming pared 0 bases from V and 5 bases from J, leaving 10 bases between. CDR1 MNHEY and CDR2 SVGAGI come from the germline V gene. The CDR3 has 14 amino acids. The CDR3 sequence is CASSYSKTYETQYF. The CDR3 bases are TGTGCCAGCAGTTACTCGAAGACATACGAGACCCAGTACTTC.

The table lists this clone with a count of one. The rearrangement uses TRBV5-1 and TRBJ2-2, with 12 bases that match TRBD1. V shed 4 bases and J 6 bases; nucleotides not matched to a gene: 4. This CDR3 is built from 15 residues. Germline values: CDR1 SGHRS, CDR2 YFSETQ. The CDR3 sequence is CASSLGQGAAGELFF. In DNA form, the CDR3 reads TGCGCCAGCAGCCTGGGACAGGGGGCGGCCGGGGAGCTGTTTTTT.

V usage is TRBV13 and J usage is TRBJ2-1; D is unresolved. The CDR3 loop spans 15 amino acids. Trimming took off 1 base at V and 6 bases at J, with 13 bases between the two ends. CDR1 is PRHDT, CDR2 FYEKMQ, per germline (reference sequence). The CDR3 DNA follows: TGTGCCAGCAGCTTAGTAGGCGGCCCCTTCAATGAGCAGTTCTTC. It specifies CASSLVGGPFNEQFF. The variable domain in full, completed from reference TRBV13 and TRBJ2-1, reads AAGVIQSPRHLIKEKRETATLKCYPIPRHDTVYWYQQGPGQDPQFLISFYEKMQSDKGSIPDRFSAQQFSDYHSELNMSSLELGDSALYFCASSLVGGPFNEQFFGPGTRLTVL.

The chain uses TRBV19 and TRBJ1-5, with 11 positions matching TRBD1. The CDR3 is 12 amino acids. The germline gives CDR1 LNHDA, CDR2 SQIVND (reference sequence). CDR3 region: CASRDRGQPQHF. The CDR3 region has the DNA TGTGCTTCGCGGGACAGGGGGCAGCCCCAGCATTTT.

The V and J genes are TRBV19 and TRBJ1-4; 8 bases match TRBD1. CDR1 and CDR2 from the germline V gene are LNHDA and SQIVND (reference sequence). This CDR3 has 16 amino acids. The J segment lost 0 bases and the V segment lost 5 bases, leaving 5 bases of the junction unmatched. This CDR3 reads CASSFWGQATNEKLFF. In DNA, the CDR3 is TGTGCCAGTAGTTTTTGGGGACAGGCAACTAATGAAAAACTGTTTTTT.

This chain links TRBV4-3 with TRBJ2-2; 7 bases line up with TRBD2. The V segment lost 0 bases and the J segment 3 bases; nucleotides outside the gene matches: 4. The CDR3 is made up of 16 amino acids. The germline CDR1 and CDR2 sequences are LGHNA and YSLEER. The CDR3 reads CASSQDRAGDTGELFF. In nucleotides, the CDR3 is TGCGCCAGCAGCCAAGATAGGGCGGGAGACACCGGGGAGCTGTTTTTT.

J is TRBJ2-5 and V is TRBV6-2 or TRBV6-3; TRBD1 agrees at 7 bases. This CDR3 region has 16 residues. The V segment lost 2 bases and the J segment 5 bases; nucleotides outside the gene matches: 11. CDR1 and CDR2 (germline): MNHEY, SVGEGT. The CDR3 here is CASSYQVDRVRETQYF. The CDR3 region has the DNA TGTGCCAGCAGTTACCAGGTAGACAGGGTCCGGGAGACCCAGTACTTC.

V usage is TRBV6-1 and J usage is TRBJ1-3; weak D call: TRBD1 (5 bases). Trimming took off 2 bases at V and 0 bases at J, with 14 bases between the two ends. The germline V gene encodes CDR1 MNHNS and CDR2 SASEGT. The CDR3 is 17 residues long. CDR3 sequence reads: CASSEQPDSFSGNTIYF. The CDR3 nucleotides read TGTGCCAGCAGTGAACAACCCGACAGCTTCTCTGGAAACACCATATATTTT.

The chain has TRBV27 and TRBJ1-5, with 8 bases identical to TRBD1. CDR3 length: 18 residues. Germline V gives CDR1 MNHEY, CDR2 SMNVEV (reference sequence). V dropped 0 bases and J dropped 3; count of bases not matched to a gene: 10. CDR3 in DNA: TGTGCCAGCAGTTTATCGAAGGTTCCGGACAGGGCCAATCAGCCCCAGCATTTT. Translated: CASSLSKVPDRANQPQHF.

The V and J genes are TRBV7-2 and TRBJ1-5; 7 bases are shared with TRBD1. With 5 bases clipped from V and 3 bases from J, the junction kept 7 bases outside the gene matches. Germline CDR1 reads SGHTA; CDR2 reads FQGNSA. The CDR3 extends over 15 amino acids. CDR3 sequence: CASSQGGGYNQPQHF. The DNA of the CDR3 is TGTGCCAGCAGCCAGGGGGGCGGGTACAATCAGCCCCAGCATTTT.

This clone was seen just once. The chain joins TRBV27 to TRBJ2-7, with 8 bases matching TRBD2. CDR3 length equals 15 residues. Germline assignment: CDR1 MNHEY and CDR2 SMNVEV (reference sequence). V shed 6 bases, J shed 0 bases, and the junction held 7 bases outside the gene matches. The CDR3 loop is CASRPRGGSSYEQYF. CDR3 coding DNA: TGTGCCAGCAGACCCCGGGGGGGAAGCTCCTACGAGCAGTACTTC.

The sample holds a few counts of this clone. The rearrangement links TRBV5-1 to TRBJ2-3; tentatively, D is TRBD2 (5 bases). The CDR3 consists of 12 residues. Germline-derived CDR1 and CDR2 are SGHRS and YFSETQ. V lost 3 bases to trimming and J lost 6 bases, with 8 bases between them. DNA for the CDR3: TGCGCCAGCAGCTACGACTATGATACGCAGTATTTT. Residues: CASSYDYDTQYF.

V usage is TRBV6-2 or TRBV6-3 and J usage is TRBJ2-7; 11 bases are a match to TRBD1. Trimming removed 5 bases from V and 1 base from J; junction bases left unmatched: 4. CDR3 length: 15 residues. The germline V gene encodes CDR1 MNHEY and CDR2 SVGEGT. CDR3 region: CASSRGQGGSYEQYF. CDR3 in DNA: TGTGCCAGCAGTCGGGGACAGGGGGGGTCCTACGAGCAGTACTTC.

The CDR3 protein is CASKTKASYGYTF. The CDR3 DNA follows: TGCGCCAGCAAGACTAAGGCAAGCTATGGCTACACCTTC. The chain is built from TRBV10-2 and TRBJ1-2; the D is unclear. CDR3 length: 13 residues. Germline V gene sequence: CDR1 WSHSY, CDR2 SAAADI. V was clipped by 7 bases and J by 4 bases, with 13 bases between them.

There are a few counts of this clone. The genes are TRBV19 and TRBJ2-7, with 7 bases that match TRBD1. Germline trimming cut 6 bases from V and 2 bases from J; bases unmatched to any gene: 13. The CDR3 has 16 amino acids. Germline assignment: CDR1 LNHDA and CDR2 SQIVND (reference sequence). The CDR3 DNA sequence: TGTGCCAGTAGCCTCGTGGGGACAGTTCTCACCTACGAGCAGTACTTC. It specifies CASSLVGTVLTYEQYF.

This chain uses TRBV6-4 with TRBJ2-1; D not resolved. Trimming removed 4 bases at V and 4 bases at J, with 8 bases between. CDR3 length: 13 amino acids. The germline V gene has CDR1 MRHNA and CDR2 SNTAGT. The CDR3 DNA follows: TGTGCCAGCAGTGCTACGGAGTACAATGAGCAGTTCTTC. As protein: CASSATEYNEQFF.

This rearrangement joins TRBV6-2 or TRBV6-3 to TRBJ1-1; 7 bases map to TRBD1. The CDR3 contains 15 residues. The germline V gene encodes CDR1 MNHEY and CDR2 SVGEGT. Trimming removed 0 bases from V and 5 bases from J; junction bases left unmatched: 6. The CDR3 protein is CASSYSMTGLTEAFF. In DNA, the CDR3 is TGTGCCAGCAGTTACTCCATGACAGGGCTGACTGAAGCTTTCTTT.